This T cell receptor beta chain stems from a study of shared clonotypes between healthy human individuals. Each sample came from a Caucasian adult donor living in Nashville, Tennessee. The protocol was immunoSEQ multiplex PCR, while the TCRdb copy is restricted to in-frame clones and leaves out a portion. This table has over a million clones, roughly 96% appearing once. Losses at the gene ends were 0 bases for V and 0 bases for J; bases not matched to a gene: 3. The CDR3 has 17 amino acids. Germline CDR1 reads SEHNR; CDR2 reads FQNEAQ (reference sequence). The sequence was collected from a man younger than 40 in good health. V and J are TRBV7-9 and TRBJ2-2, with 8 bases matching TRBD1. The sample taken for sequencing was naive CD4+ T cells sorted from blood. The subset was: CD45RA+ positively selected. CDR3 residues: CASSLARQGTNTGELFF. The CDR3 coding sequence is TGTGCCAGCAGCTTAGCCAGACAGGGGACGAACACCGGGGAGCTGTTTTTT.